The 7 T cell receptor beta chains below come from one sample, sequenced in a study of regulatory T cells in long-lasting Graves disease. Time point indicated: newly diagnosed GD, antithyroid drugs for less than 3 months. Extracted PBMC RNA gave rise to the TCR library. Investigators prepared the TCR beta libraries by applying iRepertoire HTBI primers and Arm-PCR of CDR3 regions. TCRdb recomputed calls from the multiplex PCR reads with MiXCR, one row per CDR3 protein. Of 500,000 or so distinct CDR3 sequences listed, 15% to 20% were seen once; the top ten hold 12%. The sample was also reused in another study, on T cells in Graves' hyperthyroidism and ophthalmopathy.

The specimen comprised peripheral blood mononuclear cells (PBMCs), sampled at new diagnosis, from a patient treated with antithyroid drugs. The source of these receptors is a man aged 35 to 55 with Graves disease.

Note on this clonotype: A much larger clone differs by one base, so this may be a read error. The rearrangement links TRBV18 to TRBJ2-1; 7 bases are shared with TRBD2. Germline V gene lookup returns CDR1 KGHSH and CDR2 LQKENI. V lost 5 bases to trimming and J lost 2 bases; unmatched junction nucleotides: 9. This CDR3 spans 16 amino acids. CDR3 in DNA: TGTGCCAGCTCATTCCTTGGCGGGAGAGCCTACAATGAGCAGTTCTTC. This gives the protein CASSFLGGRAYNEQFF.

This clonotype was counted many times. The chain has TRBV27 and TRBJ1-4, with 7 bases that match TRBD1. V lost 6 bases to trimming and J lost 5 bases; unmatched junction nucleotides: 9. From germline, CDR1 is MNHEY and CDR2 SMNVEV (reference sequence). The CDR3 totals 15 residues. The CDR3 is CASRGLGQLNEKLFF. The CDR3 DNA follows: TGTGCCAGCAGAGGACTGGGACAGCTGAATGAAAAACTGTTTTTT.

This clonotype was seen ten or more times. This sequence joins TRBV28 and TRBJ2-2; 8 bases are shared with TRBD2. The CDR3 is 18 amino acids. CDR1 and CDR2 from the germline V gene are MDHEN and SYDVKM. The V and J ends lost 3 bases and 3 bases, in that order; junction bases with no gene match: 12. The CDR3 bases are TGTGCCAGCAGTTTCCCTCCCTCGACTAGCGTGGACACCGGGGAGCTGTTTTTT. It translates to CASSFPPSTSVDTGELFF.

The table lists this clonotype with many counts. J is TRBJ1-2 and V is TRBV28, with D perhaps matching TRBD1 (6 bases). V lost 3 bases and J 5 bases, leaving 10 bases between the germline ends. Germline loops: CDR1 MDHEN, CDR2 SYDVKM. The CDR3 is 13 amino acids. CDR3 sequence: CASSFGTLYGYTF. In DNA form, the CDR3 reads TGTGCCAGCAGTTTTGGGACACTTTATGGCTACACCTTC.

The rearrangement links TRBV20-1 to TRBJ2-1; maybe TRBD2 (6 bases). CDR3 length: 15 residues. Germline CDR1 DFQATT, CDR2 SNEGSKA (reference sequence). V lost 0 bases, J lost 0 bases, and 9 bases lay in between. The CDR3 sequence is CSAREDGSSYNEQFF. The CDR3, as DNA: TGCAGTGCTAGAGAAGACGGGAGCTCCTACAATGAGCAGTTCTTC.

This clonotype appeared many times. The gene calls are TRBV11-2 and TRBJ2-7; TRBD2 aligns across 7 bases. The CDR3 extends over 14 amino acids. Trimming took 4 bases from V and 0 from J; bases not matched to a gene: 3. Per the germline V gene, CDR1 is SGHAT and CDR2 is FQNNGV. For the CDR3, the DNA is TGTGCCAGCAGCTCCCGGGGGGTCTCCTACGAGCAGTACTTC. It specifies CASSSRGVSYEQYF.

This clonotype was observed many times. The V gene is TRBV20-1, the J gene TRBJ2-7; D remains ambiguous. The ends were cut back, 5 bases at V and 4 bases at J, with 9 bases in the middle. The CDR3 runs 11 residues. CDR1 and CDR2 from the germline V gene are DFQATT and SNEGSKA (reference sequence). CDR3 loop: CSAVLKYEQYF. In nucleotides, the CDR3 is TGCAGTGCTGTCCTAAAATACGAGCAGTACTTC.